Listed below are T cell receptor beta chains from one sample, sequenced in a study of T-cell memory formation after mild COVID-19. TCRdb analysed the 5' RACE reads with MiXCR anew, one entry per CDR3 protein. Of 250,000 to 300,000 distinct CDR3 sequences in the sample, less than 20% are singletons; the top ten hold 20% to 25%. The sequencing input was PBMCs or a T cell subset sorted from them (not recorded which). The receptors come from a man aged 18 to 35 who had mild COVID-19 (a few samples of this study predate the infection). Cell type and time point are not known. Each CDR3 is given with its conserved first and last residue. Fields, in order: V gene, D gene, J gene, clone size, CDR3 DNA, CDR3 protein. D genes are given only for firm matches. Clone size is stated in some rows and not others, as once, few, many or a class when expanded.

V: TRBV4-3; D: TRBD2; J: TRBJ2-4; size: many; DNA: TGCGCCAGCAGCCAAGAAAAAGCGGGGAGGCGGTACTTC; CDR3: CASSQEKAGRRYF
V: TRBV6-5; D: TRBD1; J: TRBJ1-2; size: few; DNA: TGTGCCAGCAGTTACGGGACAGGGATCCCGGTCTACACCTTC; CDR3: CASSYGTGIPVYTF
V: TRBV10-2; D: -; J: TRBJ2-1; size: -; DNA: TGCGCCAGCAGGTCAAACAATGAGCAGTTCTTC; CDR3: CASRSNNEQFF
V: TRBV5-1; D: -; J: TRBJ2-3; size: -; DNA: TGCGCCAGCAGCTTGCAGGGAGGAGGCTCAGATACGCAGTATTTT; CDR3: CASSLQGGGSDTQYF
V: TRBV5-1; D: TRBD1; J: TRBJ1-1; size: -; DNA: TGCGCCAGCTTACCCGGGACAGGGTTAATGAACACTGAAGCTTTCTTT; CDR3: CASLPGTGLMNTEAFF
V: TRBV9; D: TRBD1; J: TRBJ2-1; size: -; DNA: TGTGCCAGCAGCGACGGGACAGGGAACTACAATGAGCAGTTCTTC; CDR3: CASSDGTGNYNEQFF
V: TRBV6-2/TRBV6-3; D: TRBD2; J: TRBJ2-1; size: -; DNA: TGTGCCAGCAGTGACGGGACTACCCCGATCGGTCAGCAGTTCTTC; CDR3: CASSDGTTPIGQQFF
V: TRBV6-2/TRBV6-3; D: TRBD1; J: TRBJ2-2; size: few; DNA: TGTGCCAGTAGAACAGGGGCCGGGGAGCTGTTTTTT; CDR3: CASRTGAGELFF
V: TRBV7-6; D: -; J: TRBJ2-3; size: -; DNA: TGTGCCAGCAGCCCGGACGTCACAGATACGCAGTATTTT; CDR3: CASSPDVTDTQYF
V: TRBV5-4; D: -; J: TRBJ2-5; size: -; DNA: TGTGCCAGCAAGACAGAAGGAGGGGAGACCCAGTACTTC; CDR3: CASKTEGGETQYF